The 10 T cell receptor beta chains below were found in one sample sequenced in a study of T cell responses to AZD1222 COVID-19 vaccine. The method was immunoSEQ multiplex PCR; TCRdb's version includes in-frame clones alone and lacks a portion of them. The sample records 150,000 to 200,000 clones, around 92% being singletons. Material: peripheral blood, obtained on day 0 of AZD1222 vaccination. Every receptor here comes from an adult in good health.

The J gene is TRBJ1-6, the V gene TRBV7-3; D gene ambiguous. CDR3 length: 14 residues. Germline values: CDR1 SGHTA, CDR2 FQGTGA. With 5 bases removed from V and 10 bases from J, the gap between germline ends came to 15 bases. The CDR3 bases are TGTGCCAGCAGCCTAGGACTTGGTGCGTCACCCCTCCACTTT. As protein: CASSLGLGASPLHF.

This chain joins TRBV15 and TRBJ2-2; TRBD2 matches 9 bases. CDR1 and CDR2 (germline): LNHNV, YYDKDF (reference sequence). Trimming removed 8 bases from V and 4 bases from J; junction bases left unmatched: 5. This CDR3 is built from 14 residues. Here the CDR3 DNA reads TGTGCCACCCAAAGCGGGAGGCTCACCGGGGAGCTGTTTTTT. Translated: CATQSGRLTGELFF.

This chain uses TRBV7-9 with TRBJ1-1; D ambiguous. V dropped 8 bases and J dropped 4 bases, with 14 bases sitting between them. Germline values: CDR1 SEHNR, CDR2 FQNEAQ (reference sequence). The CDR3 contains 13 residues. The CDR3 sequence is CASARPLGTEAFF. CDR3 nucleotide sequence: TGTGCCAGCGCTCGTCCTCTAGGCACTGAAGCTTTCTTT.

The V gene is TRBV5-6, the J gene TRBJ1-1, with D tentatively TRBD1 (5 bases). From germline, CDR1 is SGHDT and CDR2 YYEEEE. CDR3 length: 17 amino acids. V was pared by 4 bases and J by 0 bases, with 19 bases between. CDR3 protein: CASSRVQGENLNTEAFF. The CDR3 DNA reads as TGTGCCAGCAGCAGAGTCCAGGGCGAAAACTTGAACACTGAAGCTTTCTTT.

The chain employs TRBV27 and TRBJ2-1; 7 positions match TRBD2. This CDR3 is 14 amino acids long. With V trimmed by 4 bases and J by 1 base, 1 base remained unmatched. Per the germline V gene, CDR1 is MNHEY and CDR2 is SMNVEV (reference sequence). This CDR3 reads CASSSGGSYNEQFF. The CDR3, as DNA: TGTGCCAGCAGTTCCGGGGGGTCCTACAATGAGCAGTTCTTC.

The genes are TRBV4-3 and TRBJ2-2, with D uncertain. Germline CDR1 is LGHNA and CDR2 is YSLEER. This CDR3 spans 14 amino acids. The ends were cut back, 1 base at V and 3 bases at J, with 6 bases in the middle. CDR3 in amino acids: CASSQVMHTGELFF. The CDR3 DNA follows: TGCGCCAGCAGCCAAGTGATGCACACCGGGGAGCTGTTTTTT.

The CDR3 nucleotides are TGTGCCAGCACCATGACAGGGAATCCGGAGACCCAGTACTTC. Protein: CASTMTGNPETQYF. The chain is built from TRBV6-5 and TRBJ2-5; 7 nucleotides match TRBD1. Germline lookup yields CDR1 MNHEY and CDR2 SVGAGI. The V gene end was trimmed by 7 bases and the J gene end by 5 bases; junction bases not matched to a gene: 10. The CDR3 runs 14 residues.

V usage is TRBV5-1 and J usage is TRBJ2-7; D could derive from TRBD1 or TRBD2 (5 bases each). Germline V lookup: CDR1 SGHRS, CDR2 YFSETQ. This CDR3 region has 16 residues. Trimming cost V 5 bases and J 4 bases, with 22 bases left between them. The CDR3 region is CASSPESWGIGYEQYF. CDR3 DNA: TGCGCCAGCAGTCCCGAGTCATGGGGGATTGGGTACGAGCAGTACTTC.

CDR3 in amino acids: CASSPSGGTTYEQYF. The CDR3, as DNA: TGTGCCAGCTCACCCTCAGGGGGAACCACCTACGAGCAGTACTTC. The chain uses TRBV18 and TRBJ2-7, with 7 bases that match TRBD1. In germline, CDR1 is KGHSH, CDR2 LQKENI. The CDR3 consists of 15 residues. V lost 3 bases to trimming and J lost 2 bases; unmatched junction nucleotides: 7.

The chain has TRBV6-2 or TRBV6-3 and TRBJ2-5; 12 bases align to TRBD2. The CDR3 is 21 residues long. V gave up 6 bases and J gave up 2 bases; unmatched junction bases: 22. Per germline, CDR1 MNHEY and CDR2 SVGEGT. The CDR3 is CASSRSLTGLAGSARQETQYF. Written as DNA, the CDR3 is TGTGCCAGCAGCCGATCCCTTACGGGACTAGCGGGCAGTGCTAGACAAGAGACCCAGTACTTC.